The clone carrying this T cell receptor (beta chain) was recorded a few times. Sequenced by immunoSEQ multiplex PCR; TCRdb stores in-frame clones only, minus some. The sample holds roughly 140,000 clones, 81% seen once. Trimming at V came to 5 bases and at J to 7 bases, leaving 1 base not matched to a gene. Germline assignment: CDR1 GTSNPN and CDR2 SVGIG (reference sequence). CDR3 length equals 13 residues. The data were taken from a study of blood T cell repertoires in COVID-19. This clonotype was sampled from a human donor with acute or convalescent COVID-19. The donor label of this sample is uncertain. Sequenced material: peripheral blood. The rearrangement links TRBV30 to TRBJ1-6, with 11 bases identical to TRBD1. The CDR3 loop reads CAWGQGANSPLHF. CDR3 sequence (DNA): TGTGCCTGGGGACAGGGGGCAAATTCACCCCTCCACTTT.